This is a list of T cell receptor beta chains from one sample in a study of blood T cell repertoires in COVID-19. TCRdb's copy holds only in-frame clones and misses some; the assay was immunoSEQ multiplex PCR. The table shows roughly 250,000 clones, with roughly 80% occurring only once. The sample consisted of PBMCs or T cells enriched from blood (not recorded which). Source of these receptors: a middle-aged woman who had been exposed to COVID-19. Each CDR3 is given with its conserved first and last residue. D genes are given only for firm matches. Clone size, where shown, is once, few, many, or a class for clones that have expanded.

clone_size	v_call	j_call	d_call	cdr3_nt	cdr3_aa
NA	TRBV5-1	TRBJ1-4	NA	TGCGCCAGCAGCTTGGGGAGGAGTACTGAAAAACTGTTTTTT	CASSLGRSTEKLFF
NA	TRBV28	TRBJ2-5	TRBD1	TGTGCCAGCAGTCCGGGGGTGGCAGGGGGCAAAGAGACCCAGTACTTC	CASSPGVAGGKETQYF
NA	TRBV7-3	TRBJ1-1	NA	TGTGCCAGCAGCTTAACCGCGGGGACTGAAGCTTTCTTT	CASSLTAGTEAFF
once	TRBV14	TRBJ2-2	TRBD2	TGTGCCAGCAGCGGACTAGCGGGGACCGGGGAGCTGTTTTTT	CASSGLAGTGELFF
NA	TRBV5-4	TRBJ1-1	NA	TGTGCCAGCAGCCCTGGGGCCGATAGCACTGAAGCTTTCTTT	CASSPGADSTEAFF
NA	TRBV5-8	TRBJ1-5	NA	TGTGCCAGCAGTTTGACAGGAAGAAGCAATCAGCCCCAGCATTTT	CASSLTGRSNQPQHF
NA	TRBV7-6	TRBJ2-1	NA	TGTGCCAGCACCTTGGACAGCGAGGGTTTTTATGGGCAGTTCTTC	CASTLDSEGFYGQFF
NA	TRBV7-9	TRBJ2-7	TRBD1	TGTGCCAGCAGCCGAACTTCGGACAGGGGGAAAGAGCAGTACTTC	CASSRTSDRGKEQYF
NA	TRBV28	TRBJ2-7	TRBD2	TGTGCCAGCAGCCTAGCGGGGGGAATGGTATACGAGCAGTACTTC	CASSLAGGMVYEQYF
NA	TRBV28	TRBJ1-4	TRBD1	TGTGCCAGCAGCCGACAGGGGGTTGAAAAACTGTTTTTT	CASSRQGVEKLFF
NA	TRBV9	TRBJ2-6	NA	TGTGCCAGCAGCACGACGACGACACAAGGGACTCCAATAGGGGCCAACGTCCTGACTTTC	CASSTTTTQGTPIGANVLTF
NA	TRBV7-6	TRBJ2-1	NA	TGTGCCAGCAGCTCTATCCTCCAGTCAGGAGAGCAGTTCTTC	CASSSILQSGEQFF
NA	TRBV6-6	TRBJ2-7	NA	TGTGCCAGCAGTCCTAAGATGACAGGCGGCTACGAGCAGTACTTC	CASSPKMTGGYEQYF
NA	TRBV5-4	TRBJ1-1	TRBD1	TGTGCCAGCAGCTCGGGACAGGTGAACACTGAAGCTTTCTTT	CASSSGQVNTEAFF
once	TRBV28	TRBJ2-3	TRBD2	TGTGCCAGCTTCGGACTAGCGGGACACACAGATACGCAGTATTTT	CASFGLAGHTDTQYF
NA	TRBV7-2	TRBJ1-2	NA	TGTGCCAGCAGCTTCCCGGACAGCGGGGAATATGGCTACACCTTC	CASSFPDSGEYGYTF
once	TRBV7-7	TRBJ2-2	NA	TGTGCCAGCAGCCCCTTAGGGTCTAGCGCTAACACCGGGGAGCTGTTTTTT	CASSPLGSSANTGELFF
NA	TRBV29-1	TRBJ1-1	TRBD1	TGCAGCGTTTTAGGACAGGAGAACACTGAAGCTTTCTTT	CSVLGQENTEAFF
NA	TRBV6-5	TRBJ1-6	TRBD1	TGTGCCAGCAGTTACTCGACAGGGCTGTATTCACCCCTCCACTTT	CASSYSTGLYSPLHF
NA	TRBV5-1	TRBJ2-2	NA	TGCGCCAGCAGCCAGGGGCCGAACACCGGGGAGCTGTTTTTT	CASSQGPNTGELFF
NA	TRBV11-2	TRBJ2-5	TRBD2	TGTGCCAGCAGCTTATACGGGCTAGCGGGGGCCCAAGAGACCCAGTACTTC	CASSLYGLAGAQETQYF
NA	TRBV7-2	TRBJ2-1	NA	TGTGCCAGCATCCCAGGAGGGGCCCCCTACAATGAGCAGTTCTTC	CASIPGGAPYNEQFF
few	TRBV10-3	TRBJ1-2	TRBD1	TGTGCCATCAGAAACGGACAGGGGCTCGGCTACACCTTC	CAIRNGQGLGYTF
NA	TRBV7-9	TRBJ2-7	NA	TGTGCCAGCAGCTTAAAGGGGCACACGAACGAGCAGTACTTC	CASSLKGHTNEQYF
NA	TRBV7-9	TRBJ2-5	NA	TGTGCCAGCAGCAAGACGCAGGGGCCCCAAGAGACCCAGTACTTC	CASSKTQGPQETQYF
NA	TRBV28	TRBJ1-1	NA	TGTGCCAGCAGTTTAAGAGGAGTGAGTCGGGCTTTCTTT	CASSLRGVSRAFF
NA	TRBV19	TRBJ1-2	TRBD1	TGTGCCAGTAGTATAGACAAGACAGGGGGCTGGGGCTACACCTTC	CASSIDKTGGWGYTF
NA	TRBV7-9	TRBJ1-2	TRBD1	TGTGCCAGCAGCCGGGTCGCGGGGGGACAGGGAGGAGGCTATGGCTACACCTTC	CASSRVAGGQGGGYGYTF
NA	TRBV7-9	TRBJ1-6	TRBD1	TGTGCCACGGACAGGGACGGGTGGTATAATTCACCCCTCCACTTT	CATDRDGWYNSPLHF
once	TRBV12-3/TRBV12-4	TRBJ2-4	NA	TGTGCCAGCAGTTTAAGTAGCGGCCCCATTCAGTACTTC	CASSLSSGPIQYF
NA	TRBV27	TRBJ1-2	NA	TGTGCCAGCAGTTCCCAGGGCGGCTACACCTTC	CASSSQGGYTF
once	TRBV7-2	TRBJ2-7	TRBD2	TGTGCCAGCAGCGTCGAGCGGGGGGAACTCTACGAGCAGTACTTC	CASSVERGELYEQYF